This record looks at one T cell receptor (beta chain) sequence and its context. Trimming cost V 4 bases and J 4 bases, with 5 bases left between them. Germline values: CDR1 SNHLY, CDR2 FYNNEI. CDR3 length equals 12 residues. This sample is part of a study of blood T cell repertoires in COVID-19. At the level of the study: The United States, Italy and Spain supplied acute and convalescent COVID-19 samples. T cells, B-cell-depleted T cells, or PBMCs supplied cDNA or gDNA.

Original handling: Amplification of reference gene primers provided the estimated nucleated cell counts. Method: immunoSEQ multiplex PCR; TCRdb's copy keeps in-frame clones and lacks some. The DNA was the basis for D and trimming; V, J and clone size are from that table. The sample records some 87,000 clones, 70% to 90% being singletons. This chain connects TRBV2 to TRBJ1-5; no firm D call. Specimen: peripheral blood. The source is a human donor in a cohort sampled during active COVID-19. CDR3 DNA sequence: TGTGCCAGCAGTGGGGAGAATCAGCCCCAGCATTTT. The encoded protein is CASSGENQPQHF. The variable domain in full, completed from reference TRBV2 and TRBJ1-5, reads EPEVTQTPSHQVTQMGQEVILRCVPISNHLYFYWYRQILGQKVEFLVSFYNNEISEKSEIFDDQFSVERPDGSNFTLKIRSTKLEDSAMYFCASSGENQPQHFGDGTRLSIL.